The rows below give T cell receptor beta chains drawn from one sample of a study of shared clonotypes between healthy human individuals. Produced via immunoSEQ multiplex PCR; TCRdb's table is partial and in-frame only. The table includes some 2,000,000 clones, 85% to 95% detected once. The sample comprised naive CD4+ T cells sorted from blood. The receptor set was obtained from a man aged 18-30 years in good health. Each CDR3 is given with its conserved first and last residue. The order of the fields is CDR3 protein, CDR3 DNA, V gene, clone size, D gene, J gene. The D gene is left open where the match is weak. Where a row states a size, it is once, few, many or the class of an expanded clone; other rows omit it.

CDR3aa: CASSLGQGNTGELFF
CDR3nt: TGCGCCAGCAGCTTGGGACAGGGGAATACCGGGGAGCTGTTTTTT
v_gene: TRBV5-1
abundance: NA
d_gene: TRBD1
j_gene: TRBJ2-2

CDR3aa: CASSLGLGTYEQYF
CDR3nt: TGTGCCAGCAGCTTGGGACTAGGCACCTACGAGCAGTACTTC
v_gene: TRBV5-4
abundance: once
d_gene: NA
j_gene: TRBJ2-7

CDR3aa: CASSPQGASGYTF
CDR3nt: TGTGCCAGCAGCCCACAGGGGGCGTCGGGCTACACCTTC
v_gene: TRBV5-8
abundance: NA
d_gene: TRBD1
j_gene: TRBJ1-2

CDR3aa: CASSAGGQGTQYF
CDR3nt: TGTGCCAGCAGTGCCGGGGGACAGGGGACCCAGTACTTC
v_gene: TRBV6-1
abundance: NA
d_gene: TRBD1
j_gene: TRBJ2-5

CDR3aa: CASSLLTGDTDTQYF
CDR3nt: TGTGCCAGCAGCTTGTTAACGGGGGACACAGATACGCAGTATTTT
v_gene: TRBV5-4
abundance: NA
d_gene: NA
j_gene: TRBJ2-3

CDR3aa: CASSPGLGTEMNTEAFF
CDR3nt: TGTGCCAGCAGCCCAGGTTTAGGGACAGAGATGAACACTGAAGCTTTCTTT
v_gene: TRBV5-4
abundance: NA
d_gene: TRBD1
j_gene: TRBJ1-1

CDR3aa: CASSGLFFTGGESYEQYF
CDR3nt: TGCGCCAGCAGTGGACTGTTTTTTACGGGTGGGGAATCGTACGAGCAGTACTTC
v_gene: TRBV10-2
abundance: NA
d_gene: NA
j_gene: TRBJ2-7

CDR3aa: CASSWGGGSWNEQFF
CDR3nt: TGTGCCAGCAGCTGGGGCGGGGGCTCCTGGAATGAGCAGTTCTTC
v_gene: TRBV5-4
abundance: NA
d_gene: NA
j_gene: TRBJ2-1

CDR3aa: CASSLGGRSLETQYF
CDR3nt: TGTGCCAGCAGCTTAGGCGGGAGATCACTAGAGACCCAGTACTTC
v_gene: TRBV11-2
abundance: NA
d_gene: TRBD2
j_gene: TRBJ2-5

CDR3aa: CASSLAIGRSYNEQFF
CDR3nt: TGTGCCAGCAGCTTGGCCATAGGGCGGAGCTACAATGAGCAGTTCTTC
v_gene: TRBV5-5
abundance: NA
d_gene: NA
j_gene: TRBJ2-1

CDR3aa: CASSLLQGTPGYTF
CDR3nt: TGCGCCAGCAGCTTACTCCAGGGAACTCCTGGCTACACCTTC
v_gene: TRBV5-1
abundance: NA
d_gene: NA
j_gene: TRBJ1-2

CDR3aa: CASRGQGDLGGYTF
CDR3nt: TGTGCCAGCAGGGGACAGGGGGACTTGGGTGGCTACACCTTC
v_gene: TRBV2
abundance: NA
d_gene: TRBD1
j_gene: TRBJ1-2

CDR3aa: CASSVVQDNTGELFF
CDR3nt: TGTGCCAGCAGCGTAGTACAGGACAACACCGGGGAGCTGTTTTTT
v_gene: TRBV9
abundance: NA
d_gene: NA
j_gene: TRBJ2-2

CDR3aa: CASSFLGRGTEAFF
CDR3nt: TGTGCCAGCAGCTTTCTTGGACGTGGAACTGAAGCTTTCTTT
v_gene: TRBV5-6
abundance: NA
d_gene: NA
j_gene: TRBJ1-1

CDR3aa: CASSQEFSGSPETQYF
CDR3nt: TGCGCCAGCAGCCAAGAGTTTAGCGGGAGTCCAGAGACCCAGTACTTC
v_gene: TRBV4-3
abundance: few
d_gene: TRBD2
j_gene: TRBJ2-5

CDR3aa: CASSEQGTSYNEQFF
CDR3nt: TGTGCCAGCAGTGAACAGGGTACCTCCTACAATGAGCAGTTCTTC
v_gene: TRBV6-1
abundance: once
d_gene: NA
j_gene: TRBJ2-1

CDR3aa: CASSLGTSGGHSTDTQYF
CDR3nt: TGCGCCAGCAGCTTGGGGACTAGCGGGGGCCATAGCACAGATACGCAGTATTTT
v_gene: TRBV5-1
abundance: NA
d_gene: TRBD2
j_gene: TRBJ2-3

CDR3aa: CASTRGGRDTQYF
CDR3nt: TGTGCCAGCACCCGGGGGGGCAGAGATACGCAGTATTTT
v_gene: TRBV6-5
abundance: NA
d_gene: TRBD2
j_gene: TRBJ2-3

CDR3aa: CASSLYPGTGELFF
CDR3nt: TGTGCCAGCAGCTTATATCCGGGGACCGGGGAGCTGTTTTTT
v_gene: TRBV7-2
abundance: NA
d_gene: NA
j_gene: TRBJ2-2

CDR3aa: CASSPQLSQGASSNQPQHF
CDR3nt: TGTGCCAGCTCACCACAGTTAAGTCAGGGGGCGAGTAGCAATCAGCCCCAGCATTTT
v_gene: TRBV18
abundance: NA
d_gene: TRBD1
j_gene: TRBJ1-5

CDR3aa: CASSSRGPDTGELFF
CDR3nt: TGTGCCAGCAGCTCCAGGGGCCCAGACACCGGGGAGCTGTTTTTT
v_gene: TRBV7-2
abundance: NA
d_gene: NA
j_gene: TRBJ2-2

CDR3aa: CASAALVPDPIFNQPQHF
CDR3nt: TGTGCCAGCGCCGCGTTAGTCCCCGACCCAATTTTCAATCAGCCCCAGCATTTT
v_gene: TRBV28
abundance: NA
d_gene: NA
j_gene: TRBJ1-5

CDR3aa: CASSLALSRGREKLFF
CDR3nt: TGTGCCAGCAGCTTGGCGCTGAGCAGGGGCCGCGAAAAACTGTTTTTT
v_gene: TRBV5-6
abundance: NA
d_gene: NA
j_gene: TRBJ1-4

CDR3aa: CASSLQGAGSEKLFF
CDR3nt: TGTGCCAGCAGCTTACAGGGGGCTGGGAGTGAAAAACTGTTTTTT
v_gene: TRBV5-4
abundance: NA
d_gene: TRBD1
j_gene: TRBJ1-4

CDR3aa: CASSYGVPSYNEQFF
CDR3nt: TGTGCCAGCAGTTATGGAGTCCCATCCTACAATGAGCAGTTCTTC
v_gene: TRBV6-5
abundance: NA
d_gene: NA
j_gene: TRBJ2-1

CDR3aa: CASTAGAGNSPLHF
CDR3nt: TGTGCCAGCACCGCAGGGGCTGGGAATTCACCCCTCCACTTT
v_gene: TRBV6-5
abundance: few
d_gene: NA
j_gene: TRBJ1-6

CDR3aa: CAWSVGGTGELFF
CDR3nt: TGTGCCTGGAGTGTGGGAGGGACCGGGGAGCTGTTTTTT
v_gene: TRBV30
abundance: NA
d_gene: TRBD2
j_gene: TRBJ2-2

CDR3aa: CASSGDRGDSGANVLTF
CDR3nt: TGTGCCAGCAGTGGGGACAGGGGGGACTCTGGGGCCAACGTCCTGACTTTC
v_gene: TRBV28
abundance: NA
d_gene: TRBD1
j_gene: TRBJ2-6

CDR3aa: CAWRLTSDTYEQYF
CDR3nt: TGTGCCTGGAGATTGACTAGCGATACCTACGAGCAGTACTTC
v_gene: TRBV30
abundance: NA
d_gene: TRBD2
j_gene: TRBJ2-7

CDR3aa: CASSVSSQGSTGELFF
CDR3nt: TGTGCCAGCAGCGTAAGTTCACAGGGATCCACCGGGGAGCTGTTTTTT
v_gene: TRBV9
abundance: NA
d_gene: NA
j_gene: TRBJ2-2

CDR3aa: CASSSGRANTEAFF
CDR3nt: TGTGCCAGCAGCAGCGGACGGGCGAACACTGAAGCTTTCTTT
v_gene: TRBV7-9
abundance: NA
d_gene: NA
j_gene: TRBJ1-1

CDR3aa: CASSLGERFYGYTF
CDR3nt: TGTGCCAGCAGCTTGGGTGAAAGGTTTTATGGCTACACCTTC
v_gene: TRBV5-6
abundance: NA
d_gene: NA
j_gene: TRBJ1-2

CDR3aa: CASSFSRGSTNEKLFF
CDR3nt: TGTGCCAGCAGTTTTAGCAGGGGGTCCACTAATGAAAAACTGTTTTTT
v_gene: TRBV27
abundance: NA
d_gene: TRBD1
j_gene: TRBJ1-4

CDR3aa: CATQTGGDYGYTF
CDR3nt: TGTGCCACCCAAACAGGGGGGGACTATGGCTACACCTTC
v_gene: TRBV28
abundance: NA
d_gene: TRBD1
j_gene: TRBJ1-2

CDR3aa: CASSSPQGRQLFF
CDR3nt: TGTGCCAGCAGCTCACCCCAGGGGCGCCAACTGTTTTTT
v_gene: TRBV6-5
abundance: NA
d_gene: NA
j_gene: TRBJ1-4

CDR3aa: CASSPRDVTTYEQYF
CDR3nt: TGTGCCAGCAGTCCAAGGGACGTAACCACCTACGAGCAGTACTTC
v_gene: TRBV28
abundance: NA
d_gene: NA
j_gene: TRBJ2-7

CDR3aa: CASRTERSSGNTIYF
CDR3nt: TGTGCCAGCAGGACAGAACGAAGCTCTGGAAACACCATATATTTT
v_gene: TRBV2
abundance: NA
d_gene: NA
j_gene: TRBJ1-3

CDR3aa: CASSQGTYEQYF
CDR3nt: TGCGCCAGCAGCCAAGGTACCTACGAGCAGTACTTC
v_gene: TRBV5-1
abundance: NA
d_gene: NA
j_gene: TRBJ2-7

CDR3aa: CAISPGTDKGNTIYF
CDR3nt: TGTGCCATCAGCCCGGGGACAGACAAGGGGAACACCATATATTTT
v_gene: TRBV10-3
abundance: NA
d_gene: TRBD1
j_gene: TRBJ1-3

CDR3aa: CASSKSNSATNEKLFF
CDR3nt: TGTGCCAGCAGTAAATCTAACAGTGCAACTAATGAAAAACTGTTTTTT
v_gene: TRBV2
abundance: NA
d_gene: NA
j_gene: TRBJ1-4

CDR3aa: CASSRGGLADYEQYF
CDR3nt: TGTGCCAGCAGCCGCGGGGGGCTAGCGGATTACGAGCAGTACTTC
v_gene: TRBV9
abundance: NA
d_gene: TRBD2
j_gene: TRBJ2-7